This T cell receptor (beta chain) was profiled in a study of regulatory T cells in long-lasting Graves disease. About the research overall: With positive TSH receptor antibodies and over 5 years of antithyroid drugs, Graves' disease was considered persistent.

This clonotype was recorded at least ten times. As yet, its antigen is unknown. The CDR3 length is 15 residues. Losses at the gene ends were 3 bases for V and 5 bases for J; bases not matched to a gene: 9. CDR1 and CDR2 (germline): DFQATT, SNEGSKA (reference sequence). Study-wide results and limits: Persistent patients shared more public clonotypes (about 2,700) than newly diagnosed patients (about 1,000).

Arm-PCR of CDR3 regions with iRepertoire HTBI primers generated TCR beta libraries. Original data processing: Samples collectively showed more than 55 TRBV and approximately 15 TRBJ segments. In TCRdb, the multiplex PCR reads were re-called with MiXCR into one record per CDR3 protein. The V and J calls and clone size are TCRdb's, not the authors'. The sample consists of almost 350,000 distinct CDR3 sequences, 20% of them appearing once. Time point defined: persistent/refractory GD, antithyroid drugs over 5 years with positive TRAb. RNA extracted from PBMCs served as the sequencing template. Patients all came to the study from an endocrinology department in Xi'an, China.

This chain uses TRBV20-1 with TRBJ1-4; 7 nucleotides align to TRBD1. The material sequenced was peripheral blood mononuclear cells (PBMCs), taken when the disease was refractory, from a patient treated with antithyroid drugs. This TCR came from a female donor with Graves disease. The CDR3 protein is CSASVPGQSNEKLFF. Written as DNA, the CDR3 is TGCAGTGCTAGCGTTCCGGGACAGAGCAATGAAAAACTGTTTTTT.